This T cell receptor beta chain was sequenced during a study of T cells in Graves' hyperthyroidism and ophthalmopathy. Study background: Staff took peripheral blood when the initial diagnosis was made, before any treatment began.

It was considered stable Graves' hyperthyroidism when ophthalmopathy did not progress within 18 months. The study enrolled patients aged 18 to 65 with newly diagnosed hyperthyroidism of under 2 months' duration. Trimming cost V 0 bases and J 3 bases; bases outside gene matches: 4. The germline V gene has CDR1 LGHNT and CDR2 FRNRAP. This CDR3 comprises 17 residues. The sample holds a few counts of this clonotype. From RNA transcripts, TCR beta CDR3 regions were amplified. The TCR CDR3 first-round RT-PCR relied on the HTBI primer set. TCRdb re-called the multiplex PCR reads with MiXCR, one entry per CDR3 protein. There are some 620,000 distinct CDR3 sequences in the sample; about a sixth occur only once, and 3.5% to 4% lies in the top ten.

This chain uses TRBV12-5 with TRBJ2-7, with TRBD2 identical over 14 bases. Sample: blood. The sequence derives from a woman in her 30s with Graves' hyperthyroidism. CDR3 sequence (DNA): TGTGCTAGTGGTTTGGTACCCGGGACTAGCGGGAGCTACGAGCAGTACTTC. This gives the protein CASGLVPGTSGSYEQYF.